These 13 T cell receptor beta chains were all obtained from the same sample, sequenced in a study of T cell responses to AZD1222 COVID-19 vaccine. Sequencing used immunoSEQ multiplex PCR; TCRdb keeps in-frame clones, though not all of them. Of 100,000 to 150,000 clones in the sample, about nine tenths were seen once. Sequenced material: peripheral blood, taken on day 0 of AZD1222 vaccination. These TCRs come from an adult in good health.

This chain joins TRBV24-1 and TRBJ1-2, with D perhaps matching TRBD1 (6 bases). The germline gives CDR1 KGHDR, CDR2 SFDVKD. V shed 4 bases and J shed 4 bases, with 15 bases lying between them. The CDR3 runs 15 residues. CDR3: CATSDPAQGVYGYTF. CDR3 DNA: TGTGCCACCAGTGACCCTGCACAGGGAGTCTATGGCTACACCTTC.

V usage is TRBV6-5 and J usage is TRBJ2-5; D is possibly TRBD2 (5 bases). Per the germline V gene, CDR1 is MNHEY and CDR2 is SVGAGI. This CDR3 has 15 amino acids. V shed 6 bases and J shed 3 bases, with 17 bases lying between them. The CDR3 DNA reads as TGTGCCAGCAGGACAAAAACGGACGGGAAAGAGACCCAGTACTTC. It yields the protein CASRTKTDGKETQYF.

CDR3 coding DNA: TGCGCCAGCAAAGGGACAGGCTCCTACGAGCAGTACTTC. Its protein product is CASKGTGSYEQYF. The chain uses TRBV23-1 and TRBJ2-7; 8 bases align to TRBD1. TRBV23-1 is classed as an ORF, of uncertain function. CDR3 length: 13 amino acids. The ends lost 7 bases at V and 0 bases at J; junction bases unmatched: 2.

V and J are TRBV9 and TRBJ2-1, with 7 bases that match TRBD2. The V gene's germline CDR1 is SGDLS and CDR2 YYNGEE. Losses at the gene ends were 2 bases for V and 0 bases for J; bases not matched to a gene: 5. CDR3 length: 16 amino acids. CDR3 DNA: TGTGCCAGCAGCGTGGGTAGCGGGTCCTCCTACAATGAGCAGTTCTTC. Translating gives CASSVGSGSSYNEQFF.

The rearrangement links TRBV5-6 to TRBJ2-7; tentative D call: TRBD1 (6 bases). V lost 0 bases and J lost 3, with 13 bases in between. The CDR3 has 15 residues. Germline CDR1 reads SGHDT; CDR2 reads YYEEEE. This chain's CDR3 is CASSLDRERRYEQYF. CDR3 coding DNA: TGTGCCAGCAGCTTGGACAGGGAACGGCGCTACGAGCAGTACTTC.

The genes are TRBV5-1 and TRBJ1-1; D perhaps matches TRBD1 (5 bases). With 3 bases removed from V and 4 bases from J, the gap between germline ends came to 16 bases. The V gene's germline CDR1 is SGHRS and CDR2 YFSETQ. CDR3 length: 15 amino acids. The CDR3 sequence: CASSWSGRLTTEAFF. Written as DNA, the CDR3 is TGCGCCAGCAGCTGGTCGGGACGGCTGACCACTGAAGCTTTCTTT.

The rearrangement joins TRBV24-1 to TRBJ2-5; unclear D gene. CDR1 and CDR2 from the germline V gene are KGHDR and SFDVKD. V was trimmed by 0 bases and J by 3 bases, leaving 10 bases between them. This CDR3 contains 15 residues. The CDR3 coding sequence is TGTGCCACCAGTGATTTGCAACCGGGTAAAGAGACCCAGTACTTC. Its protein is CATSDLQPGKETQYF.

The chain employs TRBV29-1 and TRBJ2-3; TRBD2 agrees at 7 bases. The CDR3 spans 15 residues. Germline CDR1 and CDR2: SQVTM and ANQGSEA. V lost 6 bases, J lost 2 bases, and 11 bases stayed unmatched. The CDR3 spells CSVGLERGFTDTQYF. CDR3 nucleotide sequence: TGCAGCGTGGGATTAGAGCGGGGATTCACAGATACGCAGTATTTT.

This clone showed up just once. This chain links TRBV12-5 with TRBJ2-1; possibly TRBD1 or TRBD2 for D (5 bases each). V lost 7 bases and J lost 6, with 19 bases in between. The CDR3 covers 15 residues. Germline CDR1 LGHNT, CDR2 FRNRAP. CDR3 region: CASAFGGTSINEQFF. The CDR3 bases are TGTGCTAGTGCCTTTGGGGGAACTTCTATCAATGAGCAGTTCTTC. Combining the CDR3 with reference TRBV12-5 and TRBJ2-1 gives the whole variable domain DARVTQTPRHKVTEMGQEVTMRCQPILGHNTVFWYRQTMMQGLELLAYFRNRAPLDDSGMPKDRFSAEMPDATLATLKIQPSEPRDSAVYFCASAFGGTSINEQFFGPGTRLTVL.

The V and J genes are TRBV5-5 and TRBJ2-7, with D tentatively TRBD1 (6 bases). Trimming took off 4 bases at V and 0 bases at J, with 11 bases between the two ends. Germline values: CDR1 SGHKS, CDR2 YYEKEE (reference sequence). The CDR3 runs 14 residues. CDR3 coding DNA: TGTGCCAGCAGCAGGACAGCTAGCTCCTACGAGCAGTACTTC. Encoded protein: CASSRTASSYEQYF.

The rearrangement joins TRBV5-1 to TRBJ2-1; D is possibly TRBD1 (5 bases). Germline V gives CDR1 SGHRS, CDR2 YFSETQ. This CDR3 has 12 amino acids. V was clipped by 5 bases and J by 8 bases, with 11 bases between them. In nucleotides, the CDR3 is TGCGCCAGCAGATCCGACAGTCATGAGCAGTTCTTC. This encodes CASRSDSHEQFF.

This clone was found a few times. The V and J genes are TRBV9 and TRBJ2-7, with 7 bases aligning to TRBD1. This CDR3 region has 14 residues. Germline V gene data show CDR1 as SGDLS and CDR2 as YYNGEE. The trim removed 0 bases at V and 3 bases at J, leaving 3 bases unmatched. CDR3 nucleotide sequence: TGTGCCAGCAGCGTAGGGGACAGCCTCTACGAGCAGTACTTC. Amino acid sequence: CASSVGDSLYEQYF.

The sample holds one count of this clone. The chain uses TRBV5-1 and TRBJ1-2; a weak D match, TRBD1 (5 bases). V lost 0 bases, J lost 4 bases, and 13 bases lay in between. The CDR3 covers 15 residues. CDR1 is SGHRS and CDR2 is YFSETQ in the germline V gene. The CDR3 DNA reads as TGCGCCAGCAGCTTGGCTGACGGGGCGTTCTATGGCTACACCTTC. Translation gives CASSLADGAFYGYTF. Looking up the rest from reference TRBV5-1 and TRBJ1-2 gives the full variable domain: KAGVTQTPRYLIKTRGQQVTLSCSPISGHRSVSWYQQTPGQGLQFLFEYFSETQRNKGNFPGRFSGRQFSNSRSEMNVSTLELGDSALYLCASSLADGAFYGYTFGSGTRLTVV.